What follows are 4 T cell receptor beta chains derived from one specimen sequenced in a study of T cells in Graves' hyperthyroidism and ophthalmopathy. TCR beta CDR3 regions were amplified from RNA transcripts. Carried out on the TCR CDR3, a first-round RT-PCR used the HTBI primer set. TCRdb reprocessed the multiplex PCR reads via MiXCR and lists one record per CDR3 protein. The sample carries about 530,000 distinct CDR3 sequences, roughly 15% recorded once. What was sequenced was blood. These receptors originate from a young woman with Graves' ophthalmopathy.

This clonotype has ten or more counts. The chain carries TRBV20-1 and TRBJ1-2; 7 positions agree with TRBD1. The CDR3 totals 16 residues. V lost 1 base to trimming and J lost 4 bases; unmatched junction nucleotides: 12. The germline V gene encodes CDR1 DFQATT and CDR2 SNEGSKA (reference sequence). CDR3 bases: TGCAGTGCTAGAGGGGCAGGGGGACGTGATGGCTATGGCTACACCTTC. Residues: CSARGAGGRDGYGYTF.

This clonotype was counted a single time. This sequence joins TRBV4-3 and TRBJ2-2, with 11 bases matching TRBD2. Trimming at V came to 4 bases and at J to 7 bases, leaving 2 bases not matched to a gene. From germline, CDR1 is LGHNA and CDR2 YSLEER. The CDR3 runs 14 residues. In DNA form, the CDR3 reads TGCGCCAGCAGCCTGGGGACTAGCGGCGGGGAGCTGTTTTTT. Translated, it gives CASSLGTSGGELFF.

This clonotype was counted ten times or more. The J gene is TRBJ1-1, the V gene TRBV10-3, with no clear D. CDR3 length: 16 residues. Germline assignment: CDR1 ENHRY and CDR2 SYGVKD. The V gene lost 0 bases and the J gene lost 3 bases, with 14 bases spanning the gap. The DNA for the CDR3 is TGTGCCATCAGTGAGTCCCCCGACCTGCCCGACACTGAAGCTTTCTTT. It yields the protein CAISESPDLPDTEAFF.

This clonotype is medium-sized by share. The CDR3 DNA reads TGTGCCAGCAGTTTCCCCTCCTCTGGTAGGGCGGGGGTCACTGAAGCTTTCTTT. This gives the protein CASSFPSSGRAGVTEAFF. This chain uses TRBV28 with TRBJ1-1, with a tentative D call TRBD1 (5 bases). The CDR3 extends over 18 amino acids. Per germline, CDR1 MDHEN and CDR2 SYDVKM. Deletions cut 3 bases from V and 4 bases from J, with 24 bases between.